The rows below give T cell receptor beta chains drawn from one sample of a study of blood T cells in healthy people across ages. TCRdb fed the 5' RACE reads into MiXCR, producing one record per CDR3 protein. The sample lists about 1.6 million distinct CDR3 sequences, roughly a third seen once, with about 10% in the top ten. The sample consisted of blood. The receptors shown here come from a woman in her 30s in good health. Both conserved end residues are part of each CDR3. The order of the fields is V gene, D gene, J gene, clone size, CDR3 protein, CDR3 DNA. D genes are given only for firm matches. Not every row has a clone size; where given, it reads once, few, many or a size class.

V gene: TRBV9; D gene: .; J gene: TRBJ1-2; clone size: .; CDR3 protein: CASSVARAATNYGYTF; CDR3 DNA: TGTGCCAGCAGCGTAGCTAGGGCAGCGACTAACTATGGCTACACCTTC
V gene: TRBV27; D gene: TRBD1; J gene: TRBJ2-1; clone size: few; CDR3 protein: CASSYSGTGANEQFF; CDR3 DNA: TGTGCCAGCAGTTATTCCGGGACAGGGGCCAATGAGCAGTTCTTC
V gene: TRBV12-3/TRBV12-4; D gene: TRBD1; J gene: TRBJ1-1; clone size: few; CDR3 protein: CASSLGTGFTEAFF; CDR3 DNA: TGTGCCAGCAGCCTCGGGACAGGGTTTACTGAAGCTTTCTTT
V gene: TRBV20-1; D gene: .; J gene: TRBJ2-5; clone size: .; CDR3 protein: CSARAPVSLETQYF; CDR3 DNA: TGCAGTGCTAGAGCCCCCGTATCTTTAGAGACCCAGTACTTC
V gene: TRBV10-3; D gene: TRBD1; J gene: TRBJ1-1; clone size: .; CDR3 protein: CAIIRDRGSTEAFF; CDR3 DNA: TGTGCCATCATCCGGGACAGGGGGAGTACTGAAGCTTTCTTT
V gene: TRBV28; D gene: .; J gene: TRBJ2-3; clone size: .; CDR3 protein: CASSLIANTQYF; CDR3 DNA: TGTGCCAGCAGTTTAATTGCGAATACGCAGTATTTT
V gene: TRBV10-3; D gene: TRBD1; J gene: TRBJ1-1; clone size: few; CDR3 protein: CPPSRGQGTEAFF; CDR3 DNA: TGTCCCCCCTCGAGGGGACAGGGAACTGAAGCTTTCTTT
V gene: TRBV15; D gene: .; J gene: TRBJ1-5; clone size: .; CDR3 protein: CATSVTGYGGNQPQHF; CDR3 DNA: TGTGCCACCAGCGTCACAGGGTATGGCGGCAATCAGCCCCAGCATTTT
V gene: TRBV9; D gene: TRBD1; J gene: TRBJ2-7; clone size: few; CDR3 protein: CASSVGRDSSYEQYF; CDR3 DNA: TGTGCCAGCAGCGTAGGTCGGGACAGTTCCTACGAGCAGTACTTC
V gene: TRBV29-1; D gene: .; J gene: TRBJ2-1; clone size: many; CDR3 protein: CSVPKTGQTYNEQFF; CDR3 DNA: TGCAGCGTTCCGAAAACCGGGCAAACCTACAATGAGCAGTTCTTC
V gene: TRBV20-1; D gene: .; J gene: TRBJ2-1; clone size: .; CDR3 protein: CSASNARKTYNEQFF; CDR3 DNA: TGCAGTGCTAGTAATGCGAGAAAGACGTACAATGAGCAGTTCTTC
V gene: TRBV27; D gene: TRBD2; J gene: TRBJ2-3; clone size: .; CDR3 protein: CASTLLSGGAPDTQYF; CDR3 DNA: TGTGCCAGCACCCTCCTCAGCGGGGGGGCCCCAGATACGCAGTATTTT
V gene: TRBV7-9; D gene: TRBD1; J gene: TRBJ1-2; clone size: .; CDR3 protein: CASSLLQGPNGYTF; CDR3 DNA: TGTGCCAGCAGCTTATTACAGGGGCCTAATGGCTACACCTTC
V gene: TRBV6-2/TRBV6-3; D gene: .; J gene: TRBJ2-6; clone size: few; CDR3 protein: CASSYVSAGANVLTF; CDR3 DNA: TGTGCCAGCAGTTACGTTAGTGCTGGGGCCAACGTCCTGACTTTC
V gene: TRBV28; D gene: TRBD1; J gene: TRBJ2-7; clone size: .; CDR3 protein: CASSPPSRGREQYF; CDR3 DNA: TGTGCCAGCAGTCCCCCCAGCAGGGGGCGCGAGCAGTACTTC
V gene: TRBV9; D gene: .; J gene: TRBJ2-1; clone size: .; CDR3 protein: CASSVNGGTYNEQFF; CDR3 DNA: TGTGCCAGCAGCGTGAACGGAGGGACATACAATGAGCAGTTCTTC
V gene: TRBV15; D gene: TRBD2; J gene: TRBJ2-1; clone size: many; CDR3 protein: CATSRGTSGSRANEQFF; CDR3 DNA: TGTGCCACCAGCAGAGGGACTAGCGGCAGCAGGGCCAATGAGCAGTTCTTC
V gene: TRBV10-3; D gene: TRBD2; J gene: TRBJ2-3; clone size: .; CDR3 protein: CAISESGLADYTDTQYF; CDR3 DNA: TGTGCCATCAGTGAGTCGGGGCTAGCGGACTACACAGATACGCAGTATTTT
V gene: TRBV5-1; D gene: .; J gene: TRBJ1-1; clone size: few; CDR3 protein: CASTVMEQKMNTEAFF; CDR3 DNA: TGCGCCAGCACCGTAATGGAACAGAAGATGAACACTGAAGCTTTCTTT